A single sample is the source of the 25 T cell receptor beta chains below, sequenced in a study of CD8+ T cells in alopecia areata. It was cDNA, reverse transcribed from extracted RNA, that served as the sequencing template. Sequencing was performed with immunoSEQ multiplex PCR; in TCRdb, only in-frame clones are kept and a portion is missing. The sample yields 130,000 to 150,000 clones, 51% seen once. Material: CD4+ T cells sorted from blood, obtained at week 0. Receptor source: a human donor with alopecia areata.

This clone was counted only a few times. This sequence joins TRBV29-1 and TRBJ2-1, with 7 bases aligning to TRBD2. The CDR3 runs to 13 residues. J lost 9 bases, V lost 4 bases, and 9 bases had no gene match. Looked up from germline, CDR1 is SQVTM and CDR2 is ANQGSEA. CDR3 sequence reads: CSVVPGGGGEQFF. CDR3 in DNA: TGCAGCGTTGTCCCGGGAGGAGGCGGTGAGCAGTTCTTC.

The DNA of the CDR3 is TGCAGCGTTGACATCGCTAGCGGGGTCACAGATACGCAGTATTTT. Encoded protein: CSVDIASGVTDTQYF. The V call is TRBV29-1, the J call TRBJ2-3, with 9 positions matching TRBD2. The germline V gene encodes CDR1 SQVTM and CDR2 ANQGSEA. CDR3 length: 15 residues. The V segment lost 3 bases and the J segment 2 bases; nucleotides outside the gene matches: 6.

This chain connects TRBV18 to TRBJ2-5; TRBD1 is a possible D gene (6 bases). Trimming removed 1 base at V and 4 bases at J, with 7 bases between. Germline assignment: CDR1 KGHSH and CDR2 LQKENI. This CDR3 is built from 13 residues. The CDR3 DNA reads as TGTGCCAGCTCACCACTACAGGGAGAGACCCAGTACTTC. Its translation is CASSPLQGETQYF.

The V gene is TRBV21-1, the J gene TRBJ2-1. TRBV21-1 is labeled a pseudogene. The CDR3 spans 13 residues. Here the CDR3 reads CASSKERFPEQFF. CDR3 sequence (DNA): TGTGCCAGCAGCAAAGAAAGGTTCCCTGAGCAGTTCTTC.

This clone occurred a few times. The CDR3 sequence is CASSFLRGSYNEQFF. CDR3 in DNA: TGTGCCAGCAGCTTTTTACGGGGATCCTACAATGAGCAGTTCTTC. The chain couples TRBV13 to TRBJ2-1; a possible D gene is TRBD2 (5 bases). The CDR3 loop spans 15 amino acids. V was cut by 3 bases and J by 1 base, with 10 bases left in between. Germline V gene data show CDR1 as PRHDT and CDR2 as FYEKMQ (reference sequence).

The V call is TRBV7-2, the J call TRBJ2-1; 8 positions match TRBD2. The V and J ends lost 7 bases and 9 bases, in that order; junction bases with no gene match: 11. There are 14 residues in the CDR3. Germline CDR1 is SGHTA and CDR2 is FQGNSA. This chain's CDR3 is CASTSGTRLGEQFF. In nucleotides, the CDR3 is TGTGCCAGCACCTCCGGGACTAGGCTTGGTGAGCAGTTCTTC.

The chain uses TRBV11-2 and TRBJ2-5; 10 nucleotides line up with TRBD2. CDR3 size: 17 residues. V trimming: 2 bases; J trimming: 5 bases; junction bases outside the gene matches: 11. In germline, CDR1 is SGHAT, CDR2 FQNNGV. CDR3 sequence: CASSLTGAGGPMETQYF. The DNA for the CDR3 is TGTGCCAGCAGCTTAACTGGAGCGGGAGGGCCTATGGAGACCCAGTACTTC.

In its sample, this clone was seen a few times. The same CDR3 is also encoded by other DNA sequences in this sample. The DNA of the CDR3 is TGTGCCAGTAGTATTCGGGGGGATAGCAATCAGCCCCAGCATTTT. Translated, it gives CASSIRGDSNQPQHF. The rearrangement joins TRBV19 to TRBJ1-5, with D perhaps TRBD1 (5 bases). V lost 3 bases, J lost 0 bases, and 9 bases lay in between. The CDR3 extends over 15 amino acids. The germline gives CDR1 LNHDA, CDR2 SQIVND (reference sequence).

The CDR3 spells CASNPGQGADEQYF. CDR3 nucleotides: TGCGCCAGCAACCCGGGACAGGGGGCCGACGAGCAGTACTTC. The rearrangement uses TRBV10-2 and TRBJ2-7, with TRBD1 matching 12 bases. Germline V gene sequence: CDR1 WSHSY, CDR2 SAAADI. The V and J ends lost 7 bases and 5 bases, in that order; junction bases with no gene match: 6. The CDR3 sequence is 14 residues long.

The V and J genes are TRBV5-1 and TRBJ2-7; D gene ambiguous. Germline V gives CDR1 SGHRS, CDR2 YFSETQ. The CDR3 contains 14 residues. V was clipped by 0 bases and J by 6 bases, with 13 bases between them. The CDR3 DNA sequence: TGCGCCAGCAGCTTGGCCGAGAAGCACGGCGAGCAGTACTTC. Protein sequence: CASSLAEKHGEQYF.

The rearrangement joins TRBV27 to TRBJ2-5; 8 bases match TRBD2. From germline, CDR1 is MNHEY and CDR2 SMNVEV (reference sequence). Trimming at V came to 0 bases and at J to 9 bases, leaving 9 bases not matched to a gene. The CDR3 has 15 residues. CDR3 loop: CASSLSRGASWSQYF. The CDR3 coding sequence is TGTGCCAGCAGTTTATCGCGGGGGGCGTCGTGGTCCCAGTACTTC.

The chain has TRBV25-1 and TRBJ2-7, with 8 bases identical to TRBD2. The germline V gene has CDR1 MGHDK and CDR2 SYGVNS. The CDR3 is 13 residues long. After removal of 4 bases from V and 4 bases from J, the junction contained 3 bases not matched to a gene. Written as DNA, the CDR3 is TGTGCCAGCAGTGTCGAGCGGGGGTACGAGCAGTACTTC. This codes for CASSVERGYEQYF.

V usage is TRBV7-9 and J usage is TRBJ2-7; a weak D match, TRBD2 (6 bases). There are 15 residues in the CDR3. The V end was cut by 5 bases, the J end by 4 bases, with 18 bases between. The germline V gene has CDR1 SEHNR and CDR2 FQNEAQ (reference sequence). The CDR3 protein is CASSPPGGVTYEQYF. In DNA form, the CDR3 reads TGTGCCAGCAGCCCCCCCGGAGGGGTAACGTACGAGCAGTACTTC.

The rearrangement links TRBV9 to TRBJ2-7; 7 nucleotides match TRBD1. The V segment lost 0 bases and the J segment 6 bases; nucleotides outside the gene matches: 6. The germline gives CDR1 SGDLS, CDR2 YYNGEE. This CDR3 is built from 14 residues. This CDR3 is CASSVAEAGGEQYF. In nucleotides, the CDR3 is TGTGCCAGCAGCGTAGCTGAGGCAGGGGGCGAGCAGTACTTC.

This clone was seen more than once but under ten times. V usage is TRBV30 and J usage is TRBJ1-5; D is unclear. The germline V and J ends were trimmed by 5 bases and 4 bases, with 9 bases remaining between them. This CDR3 comprises 12 residues. Germline-derived CDR1 and CDR2 are GTSNPN and SVGIG (reference sequence). CDR3 sequence reads: CAWGRINQPQHF. Written as DNA, the CDR3 is TGTGCCTGGGGAAGGATTAATCAGCCCCAGCATTTT. Combining the CDR3 with reference TRBV30 and TRBJ1-5 gives the whole variable domain SQTIHQWPATLVQPVGSPLSLECTVEGTSNPNLYWYRQAAGRGLQLLFYSVGIGQISSEVPQNLSASRPQDRQFILSSKKLLLSDSGFYLCAWGRINQPQHFGDGTRLSIL.

V and J are TRBV7-3 and TRBJ2-7, with 11 nucleotides matching TRBD2. Trimming cost V 8 bases and J 7 bases; bases outside gene matches: 13. There are 15 residues in the CDR3. The germline V gene has CDR1 SGHTA and CDR2 FQGTGA. For the CDR3, the DNA is TGTGCCAGCCCGGGACTAGCGGAACCATCTGGGGAGCAGTACTTC. As protein: CASPGLAEPSGEQYF.

The CDR3: CSPAFSSDTQYF. CDR3 coding DNA: TGCAGTCCAGCTTTCTCGTCAGATACGCAGTATTTT. V gene TRBV29-1 combines with J gene TRBJ2-3, with D unclear. The CDR3 extends over 12 amino acids. From germline, CDR1 is SQVTM and CDR2 ANQGSEA.

The CDR3 is CASSLQGWDPSTDTQYF. The CDR3 DNA sequence: TGTGCCAGCAGCTTACAAGGCTGGGATCCTAGCACAGATACGCAGTATTTT. V usage is TRBV7-9 and J usage is TRBJ2-3, with D uncertain. The CDR3 has 17 residues. V lost 2 bases to trimming and J lost 0 bases, with 15 bases between them. Germline loops: CDR1 SEHNR, CDR2 FQNEAQ (reference sequence).

V is TRBV19 and J is TRBJ2-3; 8 bases line up with TRBD2. CDR1 is LNHDA, CDR2 SQIVND, per germline (reference sequence). J gave up 0 bases and V 6 bases, and 5 bases lay outside the gene matches. The CDR3 runs to 15 residues. CDR3 bases: TGTGCCAGTAGCCAACCGGGGGGGAGCACAGATACGCAGTATTTT. Amino acids: CASSQPGGSTDTQYF.

Regarding this clone: Other DNA sequences in the same sample also yield this CDR3. The gene calls are TRBV30 and TRBJ1-1; D ambiguous. V was trimmed by 5 bases and J by 3 bases, leaving 7 bases between them. Germline-derived CDR1 and CDR2 are GTSNPN and SVGIG (reference sequence). This CDR3 comprises 11 residues. The CDR3 loop is CAWGRDTEAFF. For the CDR3, the DNA is TGTGCCTGGGGTAGGGACACTGAAGCTTTCTTT.

The chain carries TRBV29-1 and TRBJ1-2, with D unresolved. Germline V gives CDR1 SQVTM, CDR2 ANQGSEA. V shed 6 bases and J shed 2 bases, with 10 bases lying between them. The length of the CDR3 is 12 residues. Here the CDR3 reads CSVSDGNYGYTF. Written as DNA, the CDR3 is TGCAGCGTCTCAGACGGGAACTATGGCTACACCTTC.

This clone was seen a handful of times. J is TRBJ2-2 and V is TRBV30; 8 bases map to TRBD1. Germline CDR1 and CDR2: GTSNPN and SVGIG (reference sequence). With V trimmed by 7 bases and J by 6 bases, 10 bases remained unmatched. CDR3 length equals 14 residues. CDR3 in amino acids: CALDRAGTAGELFF. CDR3 in DNA: TGTGCCTTGGACAGGGCGGGGACGGCCGGGGAGCTGTTTTTT.

V usage is TRBV30 and J usage is TRBJ1-4; tentatively, D is TRBD1 (5 bases). The germline gives CDR1 GTSNPN, CDR2 SVGIG (reference sequence). Deletions cut 0 bases from V and 4 bases from J, with 9 bases between. The CDR3 totals 14 residues. The CDR3, as DNA: TGTGCCTGGAGTGTACGGGGGTTTAATGAAAAACTGTTTTTT. It encodes CAWSVRGFNEKLFF.

The chain recombines TRBV30 with TRBJ1-2, with a possible D match to TRBD1 (6 bases). CDR1 is GTSNPN and CDR2 is SVGIG in the germline V gene (reference sequence). Deletions cut 5 bases from V and 3 bases from J, with 13 bases between. The CDR3 extends over 13 amino acids. CDR3 loop: CAWENRVYYGYTF. CDR3 DNA: TGTGCCTGGGAGAACAGGGTCTACTATGGCTACACCTTC.

This clone turned up a few times. The DNA of the CDR3 is TGCAGCGTTGCGAGGGGGAAGACCCAGTACTTC. The encoded protein is CSVARGKTQYF. The rearrangement links TRBV29-1 to TRBJ2-5, with D maybe TRBD1 (6 bases). Per germline, CDR1 SQVTM and CDR2 ANQGSEA. This CDR3 has 11 residues. The V and J ends lost 4 bases and 6 bases respectively, with 9 bases between them.